The T cell receptor (beta chain) described here comes from a study of blood T cell repertoires in COVID-19. V gave up 6 bases and J gave up 5 bases, with 23 bases separating them. Germline assignment: CDR1 SGHRS and CDR2 YFSETQ. The CDR3 consists of 16 residues. Here immunoSEQ multiplex PCR was the method, and the copy in TCRdb shows in-frame clones only, minus some. The data contain a few thousand clones, about four fifths of them seen just once; the ten biggest clones take up 10% to 15%. Sequencing input: peripheral blood. The TCR originated in a man between 65 and 85 years old with active COVID-19. The chain employs TRBV5-1 and TRBJ1-1; tentatively, D is TRBD1 (6 bases). The CDR3 DNA follows: TGCGCCAGCAACTGGGGGCAGGGAATCGAAGGGACTGAAGCTTTCTTT. This codes for CASNWGQGIEGTEAFF.